Listed below are T cell receptor beta chains from one sample, sequenced in a study of CD8 T cells in ankylosing spondylitis. TCRdb used MiXCR to reprocess the 5' RACE reads, holding one entry per CDR3 protein. The table shows approximately 300,000 distinct CDR3 sequences, with 20% occurring only once. The sequenced material came from blood, either unsorted or a sorted T cell fraction (not recorded which). The origin of the receptors is a female donor with ankylosing spondylitis or in good health (not recorded which). The conserved cysteine and the conserved F or W are not part of the CDR3 here. The size entry is marked missing in some rows and otherwise reads once, few, many or a size class.

TRBV7-2	.	TRBJ2-5	ASSPTLTGETQY
TRBV7-2	.	TRBJ2-7	ASSLDQPTYEQY
TRBV21-1	few	TRBJ2-7	ASSKVASYEQY
TRBV7-9	.	TRBJ2-2	ASSSPPGHLTGELF
TRBV13	few	TRBJ2-1	ASSPHPLAGGPTKKQF
TRBV14	once	TRBJ2-1	ASRLHGGYNEQF
TRBV5-1	few	TRBJ2-1	ASSSRGGASYNEQF
TRBV2	few	TRBJ1-4	ATQWGRDEKLF
TRBV20-1	many	TRBJ2-1	SAPKSSYNEQF
TRBV20-1	.	TRBJ2-7	SANPDSGAGDEQY
TRBV6-5	.	TRBJ2-2	ASSYSKGQRATGELF
TRBV12-3/TRBV12-4	many	TRBJ2-1	ASSLGAYNEQF
TRBV9	once	TRBJ2-2	ASSVSTKGTGELF
TRBV12-3/TRBV12-4	few	TRBJ1-5	ASSSGNQPQH
TRBV7-2	.	TRBJ2-7	ASSSRNTGPEY
TRBV7-2	few	TRBJ2-5	ASSPMELETQY
TRBV5-1	few	TRBJ2-5	ASAPPGIQETQY
TRBV20-1	.	TRBJ2-7	SATRTEGLSEY
TRBV29-1	few	TRBJ1-2	SVPGQGGYGYT
TRBV18	.	TRBJ2-7	ASSPKGSSYEQY
TRBV6-2/TRBV6-3	many	TRBJ2-1	ASSYRDRGHNEQF
TRBV20-1	few	TRBJ1-2	SVQQGASPSYGYT
TRBV20-1	medium-sized	TRBJ1-5	SAWTGNQPQH
TRBV10-1	.	TRBJ2-1	ASSGLAGEGRSYNEQF
TRBV20-1	.	TRBJ2-3	SALLGPRDTDTQY
TRBV2	many	TRBJ1-5	ASSDRSSNQPQH
TRBV7-3	.	TRBJ1-2	ASSLTTGYGYT
TRBV20-1	many	TRBJ2-7	SARPPVRLAGGEQY
TRBV2	few	TRBJ2-5	AMADDGETQY
TRBV6-2/TRBV6-3	.	TRBJ2-1	ASSYGGRKNEQF
TRBV6-1	few	TRBJ2-7	ASSPGTATYEQY
TRBV20-1	.	TRBJ1-1	SAWGKNTEAF
TRBV12-3/TRBV12-4	few	TRBJ2-1	ASSPSARTPNNEQF
TRBV29-1	many	TRBJ2-7	SVEKGGDEQY
TRBV3-1	.	TRBJ2-7	ASSQDKLGRGSYEQY
TRBV4-3	.	TRBJ2-1	ASSRTLADSYNEQF
TRBV5-1	few	TRBJ2-5	ASSSGPQGRETQY
TRBV4-3	.	TRBJ2-1	ASSPQDGRSSYNEQF
TRBV5-1	few	TRBJ2-7	ASSTGAPSGTSYEQY
TRBV12-3/TRBV12-4	.	TRBJ2-5	ASSLRSGRMETQY
TRBV20-1	once	TRBJ2-1	SGGLAGAPGEQF
TRBV11-2	.	TRBJ2-6	ASSLDPQAGANVLT
TRBV12-5	.	TRBJ2-1	ASGLVGGRPKEQF
TRBV7-2	few	TRBJ2-5	ASSLAAGQETQY
TRBV29-1	few	TRBJ2-6	SVEGQSSSGANVLT
TRBV20-1	.	TRBJ2-1	SATPSASYNEQF
TRBV5-6	.	TRBJ2-7	ASSLRDSYEQY
TRBV20-1	.	TRBJ2-1	SARGQAAGSYNEQF
TRBV5-6	.	TRBJ2-7	ASSLAKSPYEQY
TRBV24-1	.	TRBJ2-3	ATSSGTPRQY
TRBV20-1	many	TRBJ2-1	SAKTGGWDEQF
TRBV20-1	.	TRBJ2-2	SARAQGDTGELF
TRBV6-1	few	TRBJ1-6	ASSDREYSPLH
TRBV20-1	few	TRBJ1-6	SVGAGVSPLH
TRBV5-4	.	TRBJ2-2	ASSLGQGYGELF
TRBV11-1	.	TRBJ1-4	ASSFGTGNEKLF